What follows is one T cell receptor beta chain and its context. Antigen unknown. The time point is: blood 2 weeks post-SBRT. Noted treatment: 15 Gy SBRT to primary tumor, nephrectomy 4 weeks later. Clear cell pathology was present in this patient's renal cell carcinoma. Clones were read by immunoSEQ multiplex PCR, and TCRdb kept only the in-frame ones, dropping some. Here the sample spans fewer than 90,000 clones, around 86% being singletons. The sample originates from a study of radiation and T cells in renal cell carcinoma. The ends lost 4 bases at V and 5 bases at J; junction bases unmatched: 9. Per germline, CDR1 SGHVS and CDR2 FQNEAQ. The CDR3 contains 16 residues. General observations from the study: From baseline, blood top tumor clonotypes peaked at 2 weeks post-radiation.

The receptor comes from a woman between 50 and 59 years old with renal cell carcinoma. Here the sequenced sample was blood, taken from a patient whose treatment included radiotherapy and nephrectomy. The chain carries TRBV7-8 and TRBJ2-5, with 11 bases matching TRBD1. The CDR3 spells CASSWTTGTGGETQYF. CDR3 sequence (DNA): TGTGCCAGCAGCTGGACGACCGGGACAGGGGGTGAGACCCAGTACTTC.